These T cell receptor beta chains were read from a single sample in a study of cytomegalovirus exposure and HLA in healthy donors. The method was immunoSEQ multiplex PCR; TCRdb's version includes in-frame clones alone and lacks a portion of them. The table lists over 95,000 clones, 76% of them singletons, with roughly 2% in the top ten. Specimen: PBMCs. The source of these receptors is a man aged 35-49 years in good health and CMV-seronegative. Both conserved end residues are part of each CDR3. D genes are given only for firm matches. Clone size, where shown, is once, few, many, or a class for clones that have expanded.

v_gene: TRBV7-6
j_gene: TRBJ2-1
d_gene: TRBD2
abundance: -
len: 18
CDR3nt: TGTGCCAGCAGCTTAAATCCGGCTAGCGGGAGGGCCGGCAATGAGCAGTTCTTC
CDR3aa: CASSLNPASGRAGNEQFF

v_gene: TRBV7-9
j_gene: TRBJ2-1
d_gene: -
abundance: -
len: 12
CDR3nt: TGTGCCAGCAGCTTAGGCCTAAGTGAGCAGTTCTTC
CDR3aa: CASSLGLSEQFF

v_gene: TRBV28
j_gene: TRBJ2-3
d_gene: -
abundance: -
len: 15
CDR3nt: TGTGCCAGCAGTCCGATCGGGGTCAGGACAGATACGCAGTATTTT
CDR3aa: CASSPIGVRTDTQYF

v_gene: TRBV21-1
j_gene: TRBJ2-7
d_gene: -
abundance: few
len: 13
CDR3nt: TGTGCCAGCAGCAAAGGCCGGGTCTACGAGCAGTACTTC
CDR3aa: CASSKGRVYEQYF

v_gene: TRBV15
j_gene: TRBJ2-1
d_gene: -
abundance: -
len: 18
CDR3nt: TGTGCCACCAGCAGAGATTTCAAGGCCCCCATTTCAGGGAATGAGCAGTTCTTC
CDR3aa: CATSRDFKAPISGNEQFF

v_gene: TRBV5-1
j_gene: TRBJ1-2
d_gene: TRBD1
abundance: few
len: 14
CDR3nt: TGCGCCAGCAGCTTAGGGACAGACGACTATGGCTACACCTTC
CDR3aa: CASSLGTDDYGYTF

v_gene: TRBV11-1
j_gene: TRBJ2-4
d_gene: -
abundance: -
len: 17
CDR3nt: TGTGCCAGCAGCTTGGGGGCGAGCCATCGGGCCAAAAACATTCAGTACTTC
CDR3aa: CASSLGASHRAKNIQYF

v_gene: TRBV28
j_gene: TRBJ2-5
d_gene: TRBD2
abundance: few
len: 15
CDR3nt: TGTGCCAGCAGGCGGTCCCGGGGGGGGTACGAGACCCAGTACTTC
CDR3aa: CASRRSRGGYETQYF

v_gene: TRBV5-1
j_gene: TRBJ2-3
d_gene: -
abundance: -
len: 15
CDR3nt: TGCGCCAGCAGCCCCGGGCTAGCTTCCACAGATACGCAGTATTTT
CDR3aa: CASSPGLASTDTQYF

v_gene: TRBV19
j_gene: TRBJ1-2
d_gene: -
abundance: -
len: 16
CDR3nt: TGTGCCAGTAGTACCCTCCCAATGGGAGGGGGGAAGGGCTACACCTTC
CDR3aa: CASSTLPMGGGKGYTF

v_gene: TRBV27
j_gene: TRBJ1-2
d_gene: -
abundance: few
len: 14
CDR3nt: TGTGCCAGCAGTTCCGTAAATCCTAACTATGGCTACACCTTC
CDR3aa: CASSSVNPNYGYTF

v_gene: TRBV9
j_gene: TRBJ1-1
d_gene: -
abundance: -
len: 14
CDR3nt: TGTGCCAGCAGCGGGATCGTTAGAGGGACTGAAGCTTTCTTT
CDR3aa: CASSGIVRGTEAFF

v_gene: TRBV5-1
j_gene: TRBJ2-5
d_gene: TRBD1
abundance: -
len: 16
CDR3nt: TGCGCCAGCAGCAGGACAGGGGGGAGGCCCCAAGAGACCCAGTACTTC
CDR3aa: CASSRTGGRPQETQYF

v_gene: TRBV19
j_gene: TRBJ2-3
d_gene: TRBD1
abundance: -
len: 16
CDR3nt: TGTGCCAGTAGTACCCGACCGGGACAGAAAACAGATACGCAGTATTTT
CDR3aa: CASSTRPGQKTDTQYF

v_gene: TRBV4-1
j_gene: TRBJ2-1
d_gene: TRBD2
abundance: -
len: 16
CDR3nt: TGCGCCAGCAGCCCCGGGGGACTAGCGGTGTACAATGAGCAGTTCTTC
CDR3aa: CASSPGGLAVYNEQFF

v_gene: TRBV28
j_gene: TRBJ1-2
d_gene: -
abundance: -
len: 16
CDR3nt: TGTGCCAGCAGCTTGATCCCGGGACACCAGCGGTATGGCTACACCTTC
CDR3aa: CASSLIPGHQRYGYTF

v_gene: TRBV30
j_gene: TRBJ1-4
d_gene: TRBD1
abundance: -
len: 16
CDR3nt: TGTGCCTGGAGTCCGGGGGGCAGGGGGCGAGGGGAAAAACTGTTTTTT
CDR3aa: CAWSPGGRGRGEKLFF

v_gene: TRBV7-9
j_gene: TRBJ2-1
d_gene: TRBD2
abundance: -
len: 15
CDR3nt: TGTGCCAGCAGCCCCCGGACTAGGGTTCACAATGAGCAGTTCTTC
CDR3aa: CASSPRTRVHNEQFF

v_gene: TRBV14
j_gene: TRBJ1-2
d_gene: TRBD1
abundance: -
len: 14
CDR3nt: TGTGCCAGCAGCCATCCCCAGGGGGTAGGTGGCTACACCTTC
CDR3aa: CASSHPQGVGGYTF

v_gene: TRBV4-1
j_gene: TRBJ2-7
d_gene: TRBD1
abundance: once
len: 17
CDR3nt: TGCGCCAGCAGCCATCGCTCCTCCGGGACAGGGAGGTACGAGCAGTACTTC
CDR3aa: CASSHRSSGTGRYEQYF

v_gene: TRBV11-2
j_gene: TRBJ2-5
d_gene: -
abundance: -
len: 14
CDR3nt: TGTGCCAGCAGCTTACGCGCGGCCCAAGAGACCCAGTACTTC
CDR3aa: CASSLRAAQETQYF

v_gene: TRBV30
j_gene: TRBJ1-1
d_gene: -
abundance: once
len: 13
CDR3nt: TGTGCCTGGAGATGGTGGGAGTCCACTGAAGCTTTCTTT
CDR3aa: CAWRWWESTEAFF

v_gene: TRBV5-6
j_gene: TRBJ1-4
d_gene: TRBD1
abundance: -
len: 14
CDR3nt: TGTGCCAGCAGCTCGACAGGGTTGCGGGAAAAACTGTTTTTT
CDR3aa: CASSSTGLREKLFF

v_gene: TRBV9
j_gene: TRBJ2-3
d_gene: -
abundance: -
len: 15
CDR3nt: TGTGCCAGCAGCTTGGGGGGGGCCGGGCAAGATACGCAGTATTTT
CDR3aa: CASSLGGAGQDTQYF